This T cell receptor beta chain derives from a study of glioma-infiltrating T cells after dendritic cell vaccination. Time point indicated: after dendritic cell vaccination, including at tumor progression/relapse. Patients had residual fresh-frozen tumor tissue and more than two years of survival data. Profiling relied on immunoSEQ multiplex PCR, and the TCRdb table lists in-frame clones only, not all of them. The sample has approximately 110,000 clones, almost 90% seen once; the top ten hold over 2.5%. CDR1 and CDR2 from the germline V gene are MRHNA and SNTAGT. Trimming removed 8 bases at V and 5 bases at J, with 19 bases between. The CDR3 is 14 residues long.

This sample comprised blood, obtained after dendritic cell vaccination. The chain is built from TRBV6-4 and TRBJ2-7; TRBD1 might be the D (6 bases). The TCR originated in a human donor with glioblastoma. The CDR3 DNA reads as TGTGCCAGCCTAATGAGGGGGAAATCCCACGAGCAGTACTTC. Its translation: CASLMRGKSHEQYF.